The 18 T cell receptor beta chains given below trace back to one sample, sequenced in a study of regulatory T cells in long-lasting Graves disease. Sample time point: newly diagnosed GD, antithyroid drugs for less than 3 months. Construction of the TCR library relied on RNA isolated from PBMCs. With iRepertoire HTBI primers and Arm-PCR of CDR3 regions, TCR beta libraries were built. Via MiXCR, TCRdb re-called the multiplex PCR reads, giving one row per CDR3 protein. The sample carries under 300,000 distinct CDR3 sequences, about 19% recorded once. The sample here was peripheral blood mononuclear cells (PBMCs), taken at new diagnosis, from a patient treated with antithyroid drugs. These receptors originate from a female donor with Graves disease.

Concerning this clonotype itself: This may be a read error: a much more frequent sequence differs by one nucleotide. J is TRBJ2-1 and V is TRBV27; TRBD2 aligns across 11 bases. The J call may be wrong; the DNA end is better matched by TRBJ2-5. Germline V gene sequence: CDR1 MNHEY, CDR2 SMNVEV (reference sequence). The CDR3 totals 15 residues. CDR3 sequence (DNA): TGTGTCAGCAGTTCTAGCGGGAGGTATCAAGAGACCCAGTACTTC. Protein: CVSSSSGRYQETQYF.

This clonotype has a count of ten or more. V usage is TRBV18 and J usage is TRBJ2-3; 8 nucleotides agree with TRBD2. Trimming cost V 0 bases and J 1 base; bases outside gene matches: 3. The CDR3 has 16 residues. Germline V CDR1 and CDR2: KGHSH, LQKENI. The DNA of the CDR3 is TGTGCCAGCTCACCACCAACTAGCGGAGGCACAGATACGCAGTATTTT. Encoded protein: CASSPPTSGGTDTQYF.

This clonotype occurred many times. The chain is built from TRBV5-6 and TRBJ2-7; 12 bases fit TRBD2. V shed 3 bases and J 3 bases; nucleotides not matched to a gene: 10. CDR1 is SGHDT and CDR2 is YYEEEE in the germline V gene. CDR3 length equals 17 residues. This chain's CDR3 is CASSSSPGLAGYYEQYF. In DNA, the CDR3 is TGTGCCAGCAGCTCATCACCGGGACTAGCGGGTTACTACGAGCAGTACTTC. The full variable domain, its missing parts supplied by reference TRBV5-6 and TRBJ2-7, is DAGVTQSPTHLIKTRGQQVTLRCSPKSGHDTVSWYQQALGQGPQFIFQYYEEEERQRGNFPDRFSGHQFPNYSSELNVNALLLGDSALYLCASSSSPGLAGYYEQYFGPGTRLTVT.

The J gene is TRBJ1-2, the V gene TRBV5-1; D is perhaps TRBD1 (6 bases). CDR1 and CDR2 from the germline V gene are SGHRS and YFSETQ. The length of the CDR3 is 13 residues. V lost 6 bases, J lost 4 bases, and 13 bases lay in between. The CDR3 is CASTLDSRYGYTF. The DNA of the CDR3 is TGCGCCAGCACCCTGGACAGCCGCTATGGCTACACCTTC. The complete variable domain, with remaining parts taken from reference TRBV5-1 and TRBJ1-2, reads KAGVTQTPRYLIKTRGQQVTLSCSPISGHRSVSWYQQTPGQGLQFLFEYFSETQRNKGNFPGRFSGRQFSNSRSEMNVSTLELGDSALYLCASTLDSRYGYTFGSGTRLTVV.

This clonotype came up a few times. This rearrangement joins TRBV30 to TRBJ1-2; 7 nucleotides line up with TRBD1. V lost 2 bases, J lost 5 bases, and 11 bases stayed unmatched. Per germline, CDR1 GTSNPN and CDR2 SVGIG (reference sequence). The CDR3 extends over 15 amino acids. CDR3 bases: TGTGCCTGGAGTACGGACAGGAACTTTTGGTATGGCTACACCTTC. The encoded protein is CAWSTDRNFWYGYTF.

The chain combines TRBV3-1 with TRBJ2-1, with D possibly matching TRBD2 (7 bases). This CDR3 is built from 18 residues. Germline CDR1 LGHDT, CDR2 YNNKEL (reference sequence). Trimming took off 2 bases at V and 8 bases at J, with 25 bases between the two ends. CDR3 region: CASSQSALLWGGRDEQFF. The CDR3 DNA reads as TGTGCCAGCAGCCAAAGCGCCTTATTGTGGGGGGGCCGGGATGAGCAGTTCTTC.

In its sample, this clonotype was seen many times. The genes are TRBV12-3 or TRBV12-4 and TRBJ1-6; D is possibly TRBD1 (5 bases). The ends were cut back, 3 bases at V and 15 bases at J, with 15 bases in the middle. The CDR3 length is 13 residues. CDR3: CASSLGRGRVLHF. Written as DNA, the CDR3 is TGTGCCAGCAGTTTGGGTAGGGGCCGGGTCCTCCACTTT.

This clonotype has a count of ten or more. J is TRBJ1-1 and V is TRBV12-3 or TRBV12-4; 7 positions match TRBD1. The CDR3 is made up of 14 amino acids. The J segment lost 5 bases and the V segment lost 6 bases, leaving 9 bases of the junction unmatched. The DNA for the CDR3 is TGTGCCAGCAGAAATCAGGGGGGGGGGACTGAAGCTTTCTTT. The encoded protein is CASRNQGGGTEAFF.

In this sample, this clonotype turned up many times. The V gene is TRBV9, the J gene TRBJ2-1; D not resolved. Germline V gene data show CDR1 as SGDLS and CDR2 as YYNGEE. Deletions cut 4 bases from V and 5 bases from J, with 7 bases between. The CDR3 runs 12 residues. CDR3 DNA: TGTGCCAGCAGCCCCCTCGACAATGAGCAGTTCTTC. Its translation: CASSPLDNEQFF.

This clonotype was counted many times. The rearrangement links TRBV30 to TRBJ1-1, with unresolved D. This CDR3 is built from 14 residues. Germline CDR1 and CDR2: GTSNPN and SVGIG (reference sequence). Trimming shortened V by 0 bases and J by 1 base, and 9 bases separated the two germline ends. The CDR3 DNA reads as TGTGCCTGGAGTGTCGGGCTGCAGAACACTGAAGCTTTCTTT. This encodes CAWSVGLQNTEAFF.

This clonotype was counted many times. The rearrangement joins TRBV27 to TRBJ2-5; D might be TRBD1 (6 bases). CDR3 length: 14 residues. Germline V gene data show CDR1 as MNHEY and CDR2 as SMNVEV (reference sequence). Deletions cut 5 bases from V and 2 bases from J, with 12 bases between. CDR3 protein: CASSAQGLQETQYF. The CDR3 bases are TGTGCCAGCAGTGCCCAGGGGTTGCAAGAGACCCAGTACTTC.

There are many counts of this clonotype. The genes are TRBV4-1 and TRBJ1-4; TRBD1 matches at 7 bases. The CDR3 is 18 residues long. V gave up 1 base and J gave up 0 bases; unmatched junction bases: 8. Germline-derived CDR1 and CDR2 are MGHRA and YSYEKL. CDR3 DNA: TGCGCCAGCAGCCAAGGCTCAGGGGGACCCGCAACTAATGAAAAACTGTTTTTT. Encoded protein: CASSQGSGGPATNEKLFF.

This clonotype was counted between two and nine times. A far larger clone is only one base removed, so a read error is likely. J is TRBJ2-6 and V is TRBV6-1, with a possible D match to TRBD1 (5 bases). Germline V CDR1 and CDR2: MNHNS, SASEGT. The CDR3 is made up of 13 amino acids. CDR3: CASSPSGADVLTF. The CDR3 DNA reads TGTGCCAGCAGTCCCTCTGGGGCCGACGTCCTGACTTTC.

This chain joins TRBV6-2 or TRBV6-3 and TRBJ2-7; D is perhaps TRBD2 (5 bases). V lost 3 bases to trimming and J lost 1 base, with 13 bases between them. The length of the CDR3 is 15 residues. Germline CDR1 MNHEY, CDR2 SVGEGT. In DNA, the CDR3 is TGTGCCAGCAGTTATTACCGGGATGGATCCTACGAGCAGTACTTC. Residues: CASSYYRDGSYEQYF.

There are many counts of this clonotype. The rearrangement uses TRBV20-1 and TRBJ2-5; D assignment may be TRBD1 or TRBD2 (6 bases each). There are 13 residues in the CDR3. From germline, CDR1 is DFQATT and CDR2 SNEGSKA (reference sequence). The V end was cut by 0 bases, the J end by 5 bases, with 10 bases between. The CDR3 DNA is TGCAGTGCTAGAGATTGGGGGGCGGAGACCCAGTACTTC. Residues: CSARDWGAETQYF.

In its sample, this clonotype was seen many times. The V gene is TRBV6-1, the J gene TRBJ1-1; 10 bases are shared with TRBD1. Trimming cost V 7 bases and J 0 bases; bases outside gene matches: 11. This CDR3 is 17 amino acids long. The germline V gene has CDR1 MNHNS and CDR2 SASEGT. The chain's CDR3 is CASTLLGQGVLNTEAFF. CDR3 bases: TGTGCCAGCACATTGCTCGGACAGGGGGTACTGAACACTGAAGCTTTCTTT.

This clonotype was counted many times. CDR3 sequence reads: CASSADLAGLHSTF. The CDR3 DNA reads as TGTGCCAGCAGCGCAGACCTCGCGGGGCTACATTCGACCTTC. This sequence joins TRBV7-3 and TRBJ1-2; the D gene is possibly TRBD1 (5 bases). V lost 5 bases to trimming and J lost 14 bases, with 24 bases between them. The CDR3 is 14 residues long. The germline V gene encodes CDR1 SGHTA and CDR2 FQGTGA.

This clonotype was found many times. This sequence joins TRBV28 and TRBJ1-2; 8 bases line up with TRBD1. This CDR3 comprises 17 residues. Looked up from germline, CDR1 is MDHEN and CDR2 is SYDVKM. V gave up 2 bases and J gave up 5 bases; unmatched junction bases: 13. The CDR3 loop reads CASSLLTGVTFGYGYTF. Written as DNA, the CDR3 is TGTGCCAGCAGTTTACTGACAGGGGTTACCTTCGGGTATGGCTACACCTTC.